These T cell receptor beta chains were read from a single sample in a study of blood T cell repertoires in COVID-19. Data came from immunoSEQ multiplex PCR; TCRdb stores just in-frame clones and leaves some out. The sample lists over 150,000 clones, roughly 90% occurring once. Input material: peripheral blood. The receptors here all came from a man aged 45-65 years with COVID-19, enrolled during active disease. CDR3s include the opening cysteine and the closing phenylalanine or tryptophan. The D gene is left open where the match is weak. Some rows mark clone size as missing; the rest say once, few, many or name a class of expanded clone.

TRBJ1-2	TRBD1	TRBV28	14	NA	CASSRDRVAYGYTF	TGTGCCAGCAGTCGGGACAGGGTGGCCTATGGCTACACCTTC
TRBJ2-1	NA	TRBV7-8	15	NA	CASRSAESSYNEQFF	TGTGCCAGCAGGTCAGCGGAAAGCTCCTACAATGAGCAGTTCTTC
TRBJ2-3	NA	TRBV9	16	NA	CASSKGAGTFTDTQYF	TGTGCCAGCAGCAAGGGGGCCGGGACTTTCACAGATACGCAGTATTTT
TRBJ1-5	NA	TRBV19	13	NA	CASSISGNQPQHF	TGTGCCAGTAGTATATCGGGTAACCAGCCCCAGCATTTT
TRBJ1-2	NA	TRBV20-1	11	NA	CSARTDYGYTF	TGCAGTGCTAGGACAGACTATGGCTACACCTTC
TRBJ1-2	TRBD1	TRBV10-3	14	NA	CAISESSGGFGYTF	TGTGCCATCAGTGAGTCGTCAGGGGGTTTCGGCTACACCTTC
TRBJ1-2	TRBD1	TRBV18	17	NA	CASSEEQGALGNYGYTF	TGTGCCAGCTCAGAAGAACAGGGGGCGTTAGGGAACTATGGCTACACCTTC
TRBJ1-2	NA	TRBV20-1	13	NA	CSASWQGDYGYTF	TGCAGTGCTAGTTGGCAGGGCGACTATGGCTACACCTTC
TRBJ1-4	NA	TRBV7-5	16	NA	CVRSLPRTREVEKLFF	TGTGTCAGAAGCCTACCTCGGACGAGGGAGGTTGAAAAACTGTTTTTT
TRBJ2-7	NA	TRBV6-2/TRBV6-3	15	NA	CASSYRRVSTYEQYF	TGTGCCAGCAGTTACCGGCGGGTATCAACCTACGAGCAGTACTTC
TRBJ2-1	TRBD2	TRBV7-3	17	NA	CASSPRTSGGQYNEQFF	TGTGCCAGCAGCCCCCGGACTAGCGGGGGCCAATACAATGAGCAGTTCTTC
TRBJ2-7	NA	TRBV30	14	few	CAWSVGGTVGEQYF	TGTGCCTGGAGTGTTGGCGGGACCGTAGGCGAGCAGTACTTC
TRBJ1-4	NA	TRBV2	15	NA	CASRKREATNEKLFF	TGTGCCAGCAGGAAGAGGGAAGCAACTAATGAAAAACTGTTTTTT
TRBJ1-6	TRBD1	TRBV5-5	15	NA	CASSLGTGNNSPLHF	TGTGCCAGCAGCTTGGGGACAGGCAATAATTCACCCCTCCACTTT
TRBJ2-3	NA	TRBV7-2	17	NA	CASSLHLGGGRTDTQYF	TGTGCCAGCAGCTTACACCTTGGTGGGGGCCGCACAGATACGCAGTATTTT
TRBJ1-6	TRBD1	TRBV2	14	NA	CASSETGDNSPLHF	TGTGCCAGCAGTGAGACAGGGGATAATTCACCCCTCCACTTT
TRBJ2-3	NA	TRBV6-5	13	NA	CASSRLSGDTQYF	TGTGCCAGCAGCAGGCTTTCGGGGGATACGCAGTATTTT
TRBJ2-7	TRBD2	TRBV16	15	NA	CASSQSGLFSYEQYF	TGTGCCAGCAGCCAATCGGGACTATTCTCCTACGAGCAGTACTTC
TRBJ2-5	NA	TRBV12-3/TRBV12-4	13	NA	CASSTRTDGTQYF	TGTGCCAGCAGTACCAGGACAGACGGGACCCAGTACTTC
TRBJ1-4	NA	TRBV20-1	14	once	CSASIPGVGEKLFF	TGCAGTGCTAGTATCCCAGGGGTTGGGGAAAAACTGTTTTTT
TRBJ2-6	NA	TRBV28	14	NA	CASSFLSGANVLTF	TGTGCCAGCAGTTTCCTTTCTGGGGCCAACGTCCTGACTTTC
TRBJ1-4	TRBD1	TRBV5-6	17	NA	CASSAGRGQGADEKLFF	TGTGCCAGCAGCGCAGGCAGGGGGCAGGGGGCTGATGAAAAACTGTTTTTT
TRBJ1-3	TRBD1	TRBV10-3	20	NA	CAISESPGQGMRSSGNTIYF	TGTGCCATCAGTGAGTCCCCGGGACAGGGTATGAGGAGCTCTGGAAACACCATATATTTT
TRBJ1-2	NA	TRBV5-1	15	NA	CASSLAEGANYGYTF	TGCGCCAGCAGCTTGGCGGAGGGAGCTAACTATGGCTACACCTTC
TRBJ2-7	NA	TRBV12-3/TRBV12-4	12	NA	CASSDSTYEQYF	TGTGCCAGCAGTGACAGTACCTACGAGCAGTACTTC
TRBJ2-5	TRBD2	TRBV5-6	16	once	CASSPKVAGGQETQYF	TGTGCCAGCAGCCCGAAGGTAGCGGGGGGCCAAGAGACCCAGTACTTC
TRBJ2-3	NA	TRBV3-1/TRBV3-2	20	NA	CASSHVKGRVGAIEADTQYF	TGTGCCAGCAGCCACGTAAAAGGGAGAGTGGGCGCGATAGAAGCAGATACGCAGTATTTT
TRBJ1-1	NA	TRBV9	15	NA	CASSPREGMNTEAFF	TGTGCCAGCAGCCCCCGGGAGGGGATGAACACTGAAGCTTTCTTT
TRBJ2-7	NA	TRBV18	13	NA	CASSPLGDTSSHF	TGTGCCAGCTCACCACTCGGGGACACTTCCTCGCACTTC
TRBJ2-3	NA	TRBV9	15	NA	CASSVGVVVTDTQYF	TGTGCCAGCAGCGTAGGCGTCGTGGTTACAGATACGCAGTATTTT
TRBJ2-3	TRBD2	TRBV2	17	NA	CASRKEGLAGGTDTQYF	TGTGCCAGCAGGAAAGAGGGACTAGCGGGGGGGACAGATACGCAGTATTTT
TRBJ2-7	NA	TRBV10-3	14	NA	CAISVGDGSYEQYF	TGTGCCATCAGTGTTGGAGACGGTTCCTACGAGCAGTACTTC
TRBJ2-7	TRBD2	TRBV6-2/TRBV6-3	17	once	CASSYQPLAGVSYEQYF	TGTGCCAGCAGTTACCAACCATTAGCGGGGGTATCCTACGAGCAGTACTTC
TRBJ2-1	NA	TRBV30	14	once	CAVEGTVRYNEQFF	TGTGCCGTAGAGGGAACCGTCCGCTACAATGAGCAGTTCTTC
TRBJ1-2	TRBD1	TRBV10-2	16	NA	CASRIGTGLLNYGYTF	TGCGCCAGCAGAATCGGGACAGGGCTTCTAAACTATGGCTACACCTTC
TRBJ1-2	TRBD1	TRBV7-3	18	NA	CASSLTPGQVKANYGYTF	TGTGCCAGCAGCCTGACCCCGGGACAGGTTAAAGCTAACTATGGCTACACCTTC
TRBJ2-1	NA	TRBV7-3	15	NA	CASSFGLASYNEQFF	TGTGCCAGCAGCTTCGGGCTAGCCTCCTACAATGAGCAGTTCTTC
TRBJ2-7	TRBD2	TRBV9	13	NA	CASSPQTSGMLNF	TGTGCCAGCAGCCCTCAGACTAGCGGGATGCTCAACTTC
TRBJ2-2	NA	TRBV4-1	17	NA	CASSQDKGGGFTGELFF	TGCGCCAGCAGCCAAGATAAGGGGGGGGGCTTTACCGGGGAGCTGTTTTTT
TRBJ1-4	NA	TRBV7-9	14	NA	CASSWTRGAEKLFF	TGTGCCAGCAGCTGGACAAGAGGAGCTGAAAAACTGTTTTTT
TRBJ2-5	TRBD2	TRBV30	16	NA	CAWSWGLAGTVETQYF	TGTGCCTGGAGCTGGGGACTAGCGGGGACCGTTGAGACCCAGTACTTC
TRBJ2-1	TRBD1	TRBV5-4	15	NA	CASSPTGGIYNEQFF	TGTGCCAGCAGCCCTACAGGGGGCATCTACAATGAGCAGTTCTTC
TRBJ2-7	TRBD2	TRBV6-5	15	NA	CASMLLAGGLDEQYF	TGTGCCAGCATGTTGTTAGCGGGAGGGCTGGACGAGCAGTACTTC
TRBJ1-5	NA	TRBV4-1	18	NA	CASSQDRGSGQINQPQHF	TGCGCCAGCAGCCAAGATCGGGGGTCTGGACAAATCAATCAGCCCCAGCATTTT
TRBJ1-1	NA	TRBV7-6	15	NA	CASSLTRGANTEAFF	TGTGCCAGCAGCTTAACGCGGGGTGCGAACACTGAAGCTTTCTTT
TRBJ2-1	NA	TRBV7-7	15	NA	CASSLGGVGGNEQFF	TGTGCCAGCAGCTTAGGCGGGGTGGGGGGCAATGAGCAGTTCTTC
TRBJ2-7	NA	TRBV6-2/TRBV6-3	15	NA	CASSYTGEAFYEQYF	TGTGCCAGCAGTTACACGGGAGAGGCCTTCTACGAGCAGTACTTC
TRBJ2-7	TRBD2	TRBV4-1	18	few	CASSQGPRGAGVPYEQYF	TGCGCCAGCAGCCAAGGCCCCCGCGGAGCGGGAGTCCCCTACGAGCAGTACTTC
TRBJ1-3	TRBD1	TRBV30	15	once	CAWMRDRGSGNTIYF	TGTGCCTGGATGAGAGACAGGGGAAGTGGAAACACCATATATTTT
TRBJ2-1	NA	TRBV11-3	12	NA	CASSFGGYEQFF	TGTGCCAGCAGCTTCGGGGGTTATGAGCAGTTCTTC
TRBJ1-2	NA	TRBV5-5	13	NA	CASSREANYGYTF	TGTGCCAGCAGCAGGGAGGCTAACTATGGCTACACCTTC
TRBJ2-1	NA	TRBV2	12	NA	CASRELVLEQFF	TGTGCCAGCAGGGAGCTAGTTTTGGAGCAGTTCTTC
TRBJ2-7	TRBD1	TRBV11-2	16	few	CASSTGGGQGFYEQYF	TGTGCCAGCAGCACAGGGGGTGGACAGGGGTTCTACGAGCAGTACTTC
TRBJ2-5	TRBD2	TRBV28	18	NA	CASSSGTSWGGVQETQYF	TGTGCCAGCAGTTCCGGGACTAGCTGGGGTGGTGTCCAAGAGACCCAGTACTTC
TRBJ2-1	TRBD2	TRBV27	14	NA	CASSNPGLAGEQFF	TGTGCCAGCAGTAACCCGGGACTAGCGGGAGAGCAGTTCTTC
TRBJ2-1	NA	TRBV5-1	13	NA	CASSWMKGYEQFF	TGCGCCAGCAGCTGGATGAAGGGGTATGAGCAGTTCTTC
TRBJ2-1	TRBD1	TRBV4-1	14	few	CASSRDRLSSEQFF	TGCGCCAGCAGCCGGGACAGGTTGTCGAGTGAGCAGTTCTTC
TRBJ2-7	TRBD2	TRBV9	15	NA	CASSYREGGDYEQYF	TGTGCCAGCAGCTACCGGGAGGGGGGCGACTACGAGCAGTACTTC
TRBJ2-2	NA	TRBV5-1	16	once	CASSLDTGLAGGELFF	TGCGCCAGCAGCTTGGATACAGGGTTAGCTGGCGGGGAGCTGTTTTTT